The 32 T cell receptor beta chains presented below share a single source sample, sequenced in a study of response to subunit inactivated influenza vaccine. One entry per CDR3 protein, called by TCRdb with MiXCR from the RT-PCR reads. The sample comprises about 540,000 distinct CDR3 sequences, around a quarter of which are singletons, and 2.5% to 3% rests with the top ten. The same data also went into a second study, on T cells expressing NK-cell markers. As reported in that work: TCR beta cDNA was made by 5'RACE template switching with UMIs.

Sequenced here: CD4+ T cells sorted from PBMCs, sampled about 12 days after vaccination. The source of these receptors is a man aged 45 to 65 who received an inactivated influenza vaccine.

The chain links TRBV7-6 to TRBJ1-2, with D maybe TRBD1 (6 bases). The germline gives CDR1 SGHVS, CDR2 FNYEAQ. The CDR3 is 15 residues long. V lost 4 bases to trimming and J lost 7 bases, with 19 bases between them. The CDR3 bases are TGTGCCAGCAGCTCATACAGGGAGGTAGCGGGTGGCTACACCTTC. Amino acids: CASSSYREVAGGYTF.

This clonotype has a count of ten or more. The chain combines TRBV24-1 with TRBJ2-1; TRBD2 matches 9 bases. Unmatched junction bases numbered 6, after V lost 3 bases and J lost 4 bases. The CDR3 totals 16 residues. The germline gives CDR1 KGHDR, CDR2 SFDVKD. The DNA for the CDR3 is TGTGCCACCAGTGATGGAGCGGGGGGACAGTACAATGAGCAGTTCTTC. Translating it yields CATSDGAGGQYNEQFF.

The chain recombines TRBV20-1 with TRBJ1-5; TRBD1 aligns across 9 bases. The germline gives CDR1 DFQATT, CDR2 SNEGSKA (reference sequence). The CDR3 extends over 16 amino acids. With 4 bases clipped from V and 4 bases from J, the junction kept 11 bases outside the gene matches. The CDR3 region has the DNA TGCAGTGCTATTCCGCCCCAGGGACAGGGAAATCAGCCCCAGCATTTT. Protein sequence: CSAIPPQGQGNQPQHF.

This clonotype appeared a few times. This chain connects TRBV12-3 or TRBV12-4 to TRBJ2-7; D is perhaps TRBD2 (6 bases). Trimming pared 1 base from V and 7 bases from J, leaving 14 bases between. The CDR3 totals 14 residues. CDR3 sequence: CASSLGGDLGEQYF. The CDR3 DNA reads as TGTGCCAGCAGTTTAGGGGGGGACCTGGGAGAGCAGTACTTC.

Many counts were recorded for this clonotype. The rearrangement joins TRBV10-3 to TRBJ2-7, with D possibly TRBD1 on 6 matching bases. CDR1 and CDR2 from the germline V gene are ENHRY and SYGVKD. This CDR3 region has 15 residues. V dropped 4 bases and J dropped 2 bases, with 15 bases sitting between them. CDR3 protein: CAISATEKGAYEQYF. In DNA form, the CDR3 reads TGTGCCATCAGTGCGACAGAAAAGGGGGCCTACGAGCAGTACTTC.

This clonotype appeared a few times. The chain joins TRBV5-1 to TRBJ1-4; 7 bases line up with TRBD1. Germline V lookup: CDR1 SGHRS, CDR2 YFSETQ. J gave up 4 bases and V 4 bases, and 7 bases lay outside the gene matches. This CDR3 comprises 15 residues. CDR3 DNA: TGCGCCAGCAGCCCCACAGGGGAAAATAATGAAAAACTGTTTTTT. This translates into CASSPTGENNEKLFF.

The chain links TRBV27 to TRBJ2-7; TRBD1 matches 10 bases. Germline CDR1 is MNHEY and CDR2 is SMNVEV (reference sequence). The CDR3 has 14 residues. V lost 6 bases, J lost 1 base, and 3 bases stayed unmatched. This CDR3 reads CASRGQGTSYEQYF. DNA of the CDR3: TGTGCCAGCAGGGGACAGGGGACTTCCTACGAGCAGTACTTC.

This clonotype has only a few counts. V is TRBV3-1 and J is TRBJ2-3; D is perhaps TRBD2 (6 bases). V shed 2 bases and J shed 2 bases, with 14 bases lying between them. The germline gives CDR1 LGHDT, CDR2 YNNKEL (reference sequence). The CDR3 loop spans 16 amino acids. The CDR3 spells CASSQRLGGLTDTQYF. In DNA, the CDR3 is TGTGCCAGCAGCCAACGGCTCGGGGGACTCACAGATACGCAGTATTTT.

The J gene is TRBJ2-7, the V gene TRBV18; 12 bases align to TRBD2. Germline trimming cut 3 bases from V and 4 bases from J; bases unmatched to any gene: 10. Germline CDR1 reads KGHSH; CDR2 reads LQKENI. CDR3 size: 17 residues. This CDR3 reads CASSPGLGTSGFYEQYF. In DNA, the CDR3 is TGTGCCAGCTCACCCGGACTCGGGACTAGCGGGTTTTACGAGCAGTACTTC.

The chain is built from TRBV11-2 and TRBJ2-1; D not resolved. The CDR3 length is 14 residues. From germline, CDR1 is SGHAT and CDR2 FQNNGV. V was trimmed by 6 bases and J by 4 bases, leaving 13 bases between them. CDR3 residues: CASRSPSQYNEQFF. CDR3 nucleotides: TGTGCCAGCAGATCCCCGTCCCAGTACAATGAGCAGTTCTTC.

The CDR3 protein is CAIRDRGPYEQYF. CDR3 DNA sequence: TGTGCCATCAGAGACAGGGGGCCGTACGAGCAGTACTTC. The chain couples TRBV10-3 to TRBJ2-7, with TRBD1 identical over 10 bases. The germline CDR1 and CDR2 sequences are ENHRY and SYGVKD. V shed 6 bases and J 4 bases; nucleotides not matched to a gene: 3. The CDR3 spans 13 residues.

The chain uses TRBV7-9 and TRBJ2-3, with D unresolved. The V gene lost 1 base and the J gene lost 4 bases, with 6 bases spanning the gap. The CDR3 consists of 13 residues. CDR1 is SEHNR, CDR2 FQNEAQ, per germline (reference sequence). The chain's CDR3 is CASSLVEPDTQYF. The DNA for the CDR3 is TGTGCCAGCAGCTTAGTCGAACCAGATACGCAGTATTTT. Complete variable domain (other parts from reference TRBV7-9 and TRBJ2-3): DTGVSQNPRHKITKRGQNVTFRCDPISEHNRLYWYRQTLGQGPEFLTYFQNEAQLEKSRLLSDRFSAERPKGSFSTLEIQRTEQGDSAMYLCASSLVEPDTQYFGPGTRLTVL.

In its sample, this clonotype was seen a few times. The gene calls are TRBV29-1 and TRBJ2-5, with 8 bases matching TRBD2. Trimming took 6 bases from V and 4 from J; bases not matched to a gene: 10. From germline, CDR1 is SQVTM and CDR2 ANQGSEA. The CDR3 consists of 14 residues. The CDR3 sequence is CSVGPGLGGETQYF. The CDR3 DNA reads TGCAGCGTGGGCCCGGGACTAGGGGGAGAGACCCAGTACTTC.

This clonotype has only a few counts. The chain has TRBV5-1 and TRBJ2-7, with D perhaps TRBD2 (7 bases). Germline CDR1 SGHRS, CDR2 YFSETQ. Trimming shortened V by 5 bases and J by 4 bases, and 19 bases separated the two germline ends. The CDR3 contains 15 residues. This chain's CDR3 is CASRGGAQGTYEQYF. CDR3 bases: TGCGCCAGCAGAGGGGGGGCCCAAGGCACTTACGAGCAGTACTTC. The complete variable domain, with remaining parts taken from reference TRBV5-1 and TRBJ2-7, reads KAGVTQTPRYLIKTRGQQVTLSCSPISGHRSVSWYQQTPGQGLQFLFEYFSETQRNKGNFPGRFSGRQFSNSRSEMNVSTLELGDSALYLCASRGGAQGTYEQYFGPGTRLTVT.

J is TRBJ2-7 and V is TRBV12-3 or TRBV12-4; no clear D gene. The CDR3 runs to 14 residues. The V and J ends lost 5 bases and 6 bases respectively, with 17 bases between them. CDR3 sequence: CASSRSDQLGEQYF. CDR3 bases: TGTGCCAGCAGTCGATCCGACCAACTTGGCGAGCAGTACTTC.

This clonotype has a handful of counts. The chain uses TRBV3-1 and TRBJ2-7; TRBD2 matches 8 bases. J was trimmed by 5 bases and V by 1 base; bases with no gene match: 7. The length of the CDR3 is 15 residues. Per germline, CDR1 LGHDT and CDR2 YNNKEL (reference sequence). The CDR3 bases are TGTGCCAGCAGCCAAGGGCCGGGAGGGTACAACGAGCAGTACTTC. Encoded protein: CASSQGPGGYNEQYF.

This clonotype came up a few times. DNA of the CDR3: TGTGCCAGCAGTTGGGGGAGTGGCGATGAGCAGTTCTTC. It is translated as CASSWGSGDEQFF. The chain couples TRBV28 to TRBJ2-1; D is tentatively TRBD1 or TRBD2 (5 bases each). The germline V gene encodes CDR1 MDHEN and CDR2 SYDVKM. The CDR3 length is 13 residues. Trimming removed 4 bases from V and 8 bases from J, with 12 bases in between.

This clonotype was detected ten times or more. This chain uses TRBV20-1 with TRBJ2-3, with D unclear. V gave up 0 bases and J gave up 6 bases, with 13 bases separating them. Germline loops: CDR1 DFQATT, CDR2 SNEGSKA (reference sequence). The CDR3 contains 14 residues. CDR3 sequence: CSAREALVADTQYF. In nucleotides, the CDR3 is TGCAGTGCTAGAGAGGCCCTAGTGGCCGATACGCAGTATTTT.

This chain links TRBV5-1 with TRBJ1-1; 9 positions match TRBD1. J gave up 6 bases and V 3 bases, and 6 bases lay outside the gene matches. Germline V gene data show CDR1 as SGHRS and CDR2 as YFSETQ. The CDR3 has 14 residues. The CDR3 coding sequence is TGCGCCAGCAGCTCGGGACAGGGCTTCTCTGAAGCTTTCTTT. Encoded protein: CASSSGQGFSEAFF.

CDR3 sequence (DNA): TGTGCCAGCAGCTTAGGAACATGGAACACTGAAGCTTTCTTT. Amino acids: CASSLGTWNTEAFF. The rearrangement uses TRBV11-2 and TRBJ1-1, with D unresolved. The CDR3 length is 14 residues. The germline V gene has CDR1 SGHAT and CDR2 FQNNGV. V was cut by 1 base and J by 1 base, with 7 bases left in between.

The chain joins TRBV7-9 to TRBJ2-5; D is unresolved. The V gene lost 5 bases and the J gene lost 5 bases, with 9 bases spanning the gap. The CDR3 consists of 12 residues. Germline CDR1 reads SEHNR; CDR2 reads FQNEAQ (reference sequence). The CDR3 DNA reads TGTGCCAGCAGCCTAAATATGGAGACCCAGTACTTC. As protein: CASSLNMETQYF.

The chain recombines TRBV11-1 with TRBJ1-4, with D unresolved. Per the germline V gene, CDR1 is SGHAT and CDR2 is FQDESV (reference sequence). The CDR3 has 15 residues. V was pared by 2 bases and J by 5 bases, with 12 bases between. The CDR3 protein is CASSLSETSNEKLFF. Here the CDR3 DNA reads TGTGCCAGCAGCTTATCGGAGACGTCAAATGAAAAACTGTTTTTT. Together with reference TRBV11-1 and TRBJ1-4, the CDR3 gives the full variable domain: EAEVAQSPRYKITEKSQAVAFWCDPISGHATLYWYRQILGQGPELLVQFQDESVVDDSQLPKDRFSAERLKGVDSTLKIQPAELGDSAMYLCASSLSETSNEKLFFGSGTQLSVL.

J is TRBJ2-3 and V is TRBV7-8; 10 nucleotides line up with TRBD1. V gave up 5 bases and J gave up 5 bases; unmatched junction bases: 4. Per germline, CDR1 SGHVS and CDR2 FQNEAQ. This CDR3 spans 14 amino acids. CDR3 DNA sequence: TGTGCCAGCAGCCGGGACAGGGGTAGAGATACGCAGTATTTT. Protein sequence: CASSRDRGRDTQYF.

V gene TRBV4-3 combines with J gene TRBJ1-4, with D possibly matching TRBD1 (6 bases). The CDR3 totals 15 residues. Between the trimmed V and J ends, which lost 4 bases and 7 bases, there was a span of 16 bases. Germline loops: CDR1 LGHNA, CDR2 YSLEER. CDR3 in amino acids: CASSPLGEGGEKLFF. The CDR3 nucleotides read TGCGCCAGCAGCCCCCTGGGGGAAGGGGGTGAAAAACTGTTTTTT.

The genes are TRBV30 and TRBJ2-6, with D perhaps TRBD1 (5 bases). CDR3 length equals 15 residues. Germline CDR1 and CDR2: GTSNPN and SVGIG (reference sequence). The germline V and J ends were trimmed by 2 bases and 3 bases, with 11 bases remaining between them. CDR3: CAWSPKGVGANVLTF. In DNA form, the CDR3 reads TGTGCCTGGAGTCCCAAAGGGGTTGGGGCCAACGTCCTGACTTTC.

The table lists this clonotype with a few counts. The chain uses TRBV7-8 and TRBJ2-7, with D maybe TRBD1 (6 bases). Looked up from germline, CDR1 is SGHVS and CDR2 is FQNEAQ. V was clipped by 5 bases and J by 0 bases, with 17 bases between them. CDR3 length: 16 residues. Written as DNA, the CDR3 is TGTGCCAGCAGCCTCCACCTGGGACAAATCTCCTACGAGCAGTACTTC. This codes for CASSLHLGQISYEQYF.

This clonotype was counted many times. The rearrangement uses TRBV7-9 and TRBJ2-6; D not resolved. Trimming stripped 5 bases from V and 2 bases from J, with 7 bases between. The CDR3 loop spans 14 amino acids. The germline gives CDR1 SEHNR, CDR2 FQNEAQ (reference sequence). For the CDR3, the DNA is TGTGCCAGCAGCCTAGGACCTGGGGCCAACGTCCTGACTTTC. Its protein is CASSLGPGANVLTF. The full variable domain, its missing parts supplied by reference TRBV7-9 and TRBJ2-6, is DTGVSQNPRHKITKRGQNVTFRCDPISEHNRLYWYRQTLGQGPEFLTYFQNEAQLEKSRLLSDRFSAERPKGSFSTLEIQRTEQGDSAMYLCASSLGPGANVLTFGAGSRLTVL.

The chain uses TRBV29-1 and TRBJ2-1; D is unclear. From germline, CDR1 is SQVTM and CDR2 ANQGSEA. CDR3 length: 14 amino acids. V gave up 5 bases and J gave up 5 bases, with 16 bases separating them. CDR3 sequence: CSVRPLGTHNEQFF. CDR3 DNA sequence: TGCAGCGTTCGACCCCTGGGAACACACAATGAGCAGTTCTTC.

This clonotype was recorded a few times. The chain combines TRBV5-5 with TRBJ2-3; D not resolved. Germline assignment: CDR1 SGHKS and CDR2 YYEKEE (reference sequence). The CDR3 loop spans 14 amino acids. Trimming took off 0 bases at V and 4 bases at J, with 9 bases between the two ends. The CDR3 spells CASSLEGISDTQYF. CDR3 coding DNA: TGTGCCAGCAGCTTGGAGGGCATCTCAGATACGCAGTATTTT.

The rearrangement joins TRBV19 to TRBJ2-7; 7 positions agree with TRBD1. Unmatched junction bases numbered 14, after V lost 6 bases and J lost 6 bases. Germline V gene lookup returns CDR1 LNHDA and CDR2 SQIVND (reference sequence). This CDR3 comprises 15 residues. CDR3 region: CASSRGGSGLAEQYF. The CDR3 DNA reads TGTGCCAGTAGCCGAGGGGGCTCGGGTTTGGCCGAGCAGTACTTC.

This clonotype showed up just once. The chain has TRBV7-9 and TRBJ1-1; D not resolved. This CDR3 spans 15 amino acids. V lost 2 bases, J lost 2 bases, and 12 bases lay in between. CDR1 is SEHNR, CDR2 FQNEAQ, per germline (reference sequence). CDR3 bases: TGTGCCAGCAGCTTACAGAAGGGATTTAACACTGAAGCTTTCTTT. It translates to CASSLQKGFNTEAFF.

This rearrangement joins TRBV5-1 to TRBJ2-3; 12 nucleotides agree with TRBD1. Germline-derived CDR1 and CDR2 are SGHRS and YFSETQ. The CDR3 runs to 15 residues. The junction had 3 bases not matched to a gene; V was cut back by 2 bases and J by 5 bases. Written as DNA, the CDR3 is TGCGCCAGCAGCTTAGGGACAGGGGGCGGAGATACGCAGTATTTT. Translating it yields CASSLGTGGGDTQYF. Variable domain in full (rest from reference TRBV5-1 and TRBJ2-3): KAGVTQTPRYLIKTRGQQVTLSCSPISGHRSVSWYQQTPGQGLQFLFEYFSETQRNKGNFPGRFSGRQFSNSRSEMNVSTLELGDSALYLCASSLGTGGGDTQYFGPGTRLTVL.